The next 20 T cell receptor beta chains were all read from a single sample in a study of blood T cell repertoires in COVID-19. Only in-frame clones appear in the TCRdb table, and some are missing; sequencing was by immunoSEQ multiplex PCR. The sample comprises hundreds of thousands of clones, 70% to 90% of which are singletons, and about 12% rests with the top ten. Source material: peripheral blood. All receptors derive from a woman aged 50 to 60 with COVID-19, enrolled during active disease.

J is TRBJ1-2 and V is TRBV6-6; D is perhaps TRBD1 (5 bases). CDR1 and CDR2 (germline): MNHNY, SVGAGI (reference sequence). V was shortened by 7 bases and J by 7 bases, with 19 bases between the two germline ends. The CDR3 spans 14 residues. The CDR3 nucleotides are TGTGCCAGCACTGGGGGGGGGACCGCCCGTGGCTACACCTTC. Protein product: CASTGGGTARGYTF.

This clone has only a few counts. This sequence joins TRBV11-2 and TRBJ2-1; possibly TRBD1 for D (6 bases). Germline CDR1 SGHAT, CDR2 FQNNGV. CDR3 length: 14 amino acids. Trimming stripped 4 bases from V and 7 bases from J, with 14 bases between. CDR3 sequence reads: CASSSLRGLNEQFF. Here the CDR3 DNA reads TGTGCCAGCAGCTCCTTGAGGGGGTTAAATGAGCAGTTCTTC.

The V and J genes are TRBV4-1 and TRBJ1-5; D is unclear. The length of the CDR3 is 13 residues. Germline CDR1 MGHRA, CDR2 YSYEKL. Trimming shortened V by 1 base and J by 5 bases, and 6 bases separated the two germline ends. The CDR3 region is CASSQGPHQPQHF. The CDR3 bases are TGCGCCAGCAGCCAAGGGCCACATCAGCCCCAGCATTTT.

CDR3 amino acids: CASSLRTGVRETQYF. CDR3 nucleotide sequence: TGCGCCAGCAGCTTAAGGACAGGGGTCAGGGAGACCCAGTACTTC. V and J are TRBV5-1 and TRBJ2-5, with TRBD1 identical over 9 bases. V shed 2 bases and J 5 bases; nucleotides not matched to a gene: 7. This CDR3 region has 15 residues. Looked up from germline, CDR1 is SGHRS and CDR2 is YFSETQ.

The CDR3 reads CATSGGQGPYSNQPQHF. The CDR3 coding sequence is TGTGCCACCAGTGGGGGACAGGGGCCCTATAGCAATCAGCCCCAGCATTTT. The chain combines TRBV24-1 with TRBJ1-5; 10 positions match TRBD1. The CDR3 extends over 17 amino acids. Germline V lookup: CDR1 KGHDR, CDR2 SFDVKD. V lost 5 bases, J lost 0 bases, and 6 bases stayed unmatched.

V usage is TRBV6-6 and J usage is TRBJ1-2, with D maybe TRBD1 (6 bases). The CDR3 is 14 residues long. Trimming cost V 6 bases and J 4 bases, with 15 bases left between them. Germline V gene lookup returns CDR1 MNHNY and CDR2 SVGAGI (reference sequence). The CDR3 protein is CASSWDTRSYGYTF. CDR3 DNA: TGTGCCAGCAGCTGGGACACCAGGAGCTATGGCTACACCTTC.

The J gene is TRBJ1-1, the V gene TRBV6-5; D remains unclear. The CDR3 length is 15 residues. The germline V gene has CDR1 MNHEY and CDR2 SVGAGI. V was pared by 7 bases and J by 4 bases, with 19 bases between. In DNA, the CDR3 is TGTGCCAGCACCAAAAAATCCTTCGGGGTCACTGAAGCTTTCTTT. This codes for CASTKKSFGVTEAFF.

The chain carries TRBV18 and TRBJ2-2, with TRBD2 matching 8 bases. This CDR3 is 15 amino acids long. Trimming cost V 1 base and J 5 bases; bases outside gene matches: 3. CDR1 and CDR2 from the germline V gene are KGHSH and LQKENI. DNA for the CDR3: TGTGCCAGCTCACCACGCGGGGGGCGGACCGGGGAGCTGTTTTTT. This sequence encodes CASSPRGGRTGELFF. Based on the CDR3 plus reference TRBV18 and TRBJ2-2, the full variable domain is NAGVMQNPRHLVRRRGQEARLRCSPMKGHSHVYWYRQLPEEGLKFMVYLQKENIIDESGMPKERFSAEFPKEGPSILRIQQVVRGDSAAYFCASSPRGGRTGELFFGEGSRLTVL.

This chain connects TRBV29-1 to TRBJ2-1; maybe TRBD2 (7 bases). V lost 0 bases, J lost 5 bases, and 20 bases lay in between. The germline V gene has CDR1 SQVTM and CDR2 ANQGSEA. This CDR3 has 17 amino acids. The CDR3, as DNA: TGCAGCGTTGAAGAAGGGGTCGGGGGGCGAGGTCACAATGAGCAGTTCTTC. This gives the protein CSVEEGVGGRGHNEQFF.

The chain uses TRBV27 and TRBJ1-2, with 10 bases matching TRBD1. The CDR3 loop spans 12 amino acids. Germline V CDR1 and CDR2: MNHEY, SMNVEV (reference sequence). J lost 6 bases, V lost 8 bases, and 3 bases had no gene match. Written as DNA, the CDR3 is TGTGCCAGCCGGACAGGGGGAAATGGCTACACCTTC. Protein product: CASRTGGNGYTF.

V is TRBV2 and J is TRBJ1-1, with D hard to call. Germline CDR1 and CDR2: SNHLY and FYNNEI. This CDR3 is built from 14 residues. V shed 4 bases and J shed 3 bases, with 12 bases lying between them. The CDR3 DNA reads TGTGCCAGCAGTGCGGGAGGCAGTTACACTGAAGCTTTCTTT. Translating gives CASSAGGSYTEAFF.

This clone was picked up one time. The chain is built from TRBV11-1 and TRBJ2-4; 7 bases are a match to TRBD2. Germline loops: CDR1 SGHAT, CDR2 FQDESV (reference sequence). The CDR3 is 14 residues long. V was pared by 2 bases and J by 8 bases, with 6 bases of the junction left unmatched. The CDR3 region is CASSLWGGADIQYF. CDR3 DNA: TGTGCCAGCAGCTTATGGGGAGGGGCAGACATTCAGTACTTC.

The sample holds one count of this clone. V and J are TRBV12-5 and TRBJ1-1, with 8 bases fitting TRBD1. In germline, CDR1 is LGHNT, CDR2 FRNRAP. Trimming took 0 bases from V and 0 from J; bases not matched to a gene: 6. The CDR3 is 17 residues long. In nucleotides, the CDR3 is TGTGCTAGTGGTTTGGTCCTGCAGGGGGCAATGAACACTGAAGCTTTCTTT. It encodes CASGLVLQGAMNTEAFF.

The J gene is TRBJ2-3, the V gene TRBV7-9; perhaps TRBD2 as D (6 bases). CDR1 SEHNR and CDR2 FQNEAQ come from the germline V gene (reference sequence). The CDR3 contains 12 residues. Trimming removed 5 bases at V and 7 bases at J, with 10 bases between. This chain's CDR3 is CASSAGGYTQYF. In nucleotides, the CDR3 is TGTGCCAGCAGCGCCGGGGGTTATACGCAGTATTTT.

CDR3 nucleotide sequence: TGCAGCGTTGATCCAGGGGGCGGAGAGACCCAGTACTTC. It yields the protein CSVDPGGGETQYF. V usage is TRBV29-1 and J usage is TRBJ2-5; 8 bases are a match to TRBD1. Germline CDR1 reads SQVTM; CDR2 reads ANQGSEA. Trimming removed 3 bases from V and 4 bases from J; junction bases left unmatched: 4. This CDR3 spans 13 amino acids.

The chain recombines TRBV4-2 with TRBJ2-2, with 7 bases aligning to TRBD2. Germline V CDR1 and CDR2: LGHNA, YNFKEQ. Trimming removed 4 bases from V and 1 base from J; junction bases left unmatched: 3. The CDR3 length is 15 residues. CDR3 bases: TGTGCCAGCAGCCCCAGCGGGGTGAACACCGGGGAGCTGTTTTTT. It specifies CASSPSGVNTGELFF.

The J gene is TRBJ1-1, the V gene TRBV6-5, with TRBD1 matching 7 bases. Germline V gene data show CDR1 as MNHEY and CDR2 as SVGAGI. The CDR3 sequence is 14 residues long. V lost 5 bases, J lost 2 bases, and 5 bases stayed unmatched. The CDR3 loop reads CASSLDRDNTEAFF. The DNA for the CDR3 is TGTGCCAGCAGTCTAGACAGGGACAACACTGAAGCTTTCTTT.

The CDR3 is CASTRTAGSYEQYF. CDR3 in DNA: TGTGCCAGCACCCGGACAGCCGGCTCCTACGAGCAGTACTTC. This chain links TRBV2 with TRBJ2-7; D might be TRBD1 (6 bases). Germline lookup yields CDR1 SNHLY and CDR2 FYNNEI. With 7 bases removed from V and 0 bases from J, the gap between germline ends came to 13 bases. CDR3 length: 14 residues.

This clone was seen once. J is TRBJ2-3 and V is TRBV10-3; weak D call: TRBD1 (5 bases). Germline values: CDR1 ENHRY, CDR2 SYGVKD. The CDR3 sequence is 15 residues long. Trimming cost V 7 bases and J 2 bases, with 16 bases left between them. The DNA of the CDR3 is TGTGCCATCACCGTCTCCTTAGGGGACACAGATACGCAGTATTTT. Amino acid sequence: CAITVSLGDTDTQYF.

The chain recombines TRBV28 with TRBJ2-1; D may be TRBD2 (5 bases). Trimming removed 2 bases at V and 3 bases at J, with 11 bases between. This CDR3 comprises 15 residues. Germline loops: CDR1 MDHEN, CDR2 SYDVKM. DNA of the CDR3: TGTGCCAGCAGTTTAGCCGGGAACAACTACAATGAGCAGTTCTTC. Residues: CASSLAGNNYNEQFF.